These 26 T cell receptor beta chains were all obtained from the same sample, sequenced in a study of beta chain features in type 1 diabetes. TCRB transcripts that were expressed got sequenced, as all of the isolated RNA had been reverse transcribed. The data were produced by immunoSEQ multiplex PCR, yet TCRdb's version contains in-frame clones alone and is incomplete. The sample shows 450,000 to 600,000 clones, about 32% of them seen only once. Sequencing input: naive CD4+ T cells from blood. The receptors originated from a man younger than 35 in good health.

This clone was observed a few times. As DNA, the CDR3 is TGCAGCGTAAAAGGACGGAATTACAATGAGCAGTTCTTC. Its translation is CSVKGRNYNEQFF. The chain combines TRBV29-1 with TRBJ2-1; unclear D gene. The CDR3 has 13 amino acids. Trimming left V 6 bases short and J 4 bases short, with 13 bases between. CDR1 and CDR2 from the germline V gene are SQVTM and ANQGSEA.

V gene TRBV7-3 combines with J gene TRBJ2-1; tentative D call: TRBD1 (5 bases). V lost 0 bases, J lost 9 bases, and 9 bases lay in between. There are 13 residues in the CDR3. CDR1 SGHTA and CDR2 FQGTGA come from the germline V gene. CDR3 coding DNA: TGTGCCAGCAGCTTAACGACAGCTGGTGAGCAGTTCTTC. Translation gives CASSLTTAGEQFF.

This clone was seen a handful of times. The gene calls are TRBV6-6 and TRBJ2-3; possibly TRBD1 or TRBD2 for D (5 bases each). The CDR3 consists of 13 residues. Germline CDR1 and CDR2: MNHNY and SVGAGI (reference sequence). V was shortened by 2 bases and J by 9 bases, with 12 bases between the two germline ends. The CDR3 here is CASSYAHGTTQYF. DNA for the CDR3: TGTGCCAGCAGTTACGCGCACGGGACGACGCAGTATTTT.

The genes are TRBV30 and TRBJ2-7; no clear D gene. This CDR3 is 12 amino acids long. Germline V gives CDR1 GTSNPN, CDR2 SVGIG (reference sequence). The V end lost 4 bases, the J end lost 3 bases, and 10 bases lay between the germline ends. The CDR3 sequence is CAWNRPSYEQYF. The CDR3 region has the DNA TGTGCCTGGAACCGACCGAGCTACGAGCAGTACTTC.

The V and J genes are TRBV15 and TRBJ2-7; 9 nucleotides line up with TRBD1. The V segment lost 6 bases and the J segment 2 bases; nucleotides outside the gene matches: 5. CDR1 LNHNV and CDR2 YYDKDF come from the germline V gene (reference sequence). The CDR3 covers 14 residues. CDR3 sequence: CATSPGTGTYEQYF. The CDR3 nucleotides read TGTGCCACCAGTCCTGGGACAGGGACCTACGAGCAGTACTTC.

This chain links TRBV29-1 with TRBJ1-2, with TRBD1 as a possible D gene (6 bases). The length of the CDR3 is 14 residues. The V and J ends lost 1 base and 7 bases respectively, with 16 bases between them. Germline V gene data show CDR1 as SQVTM and CDR2 as ANQGSEA. The CDR3 reads CSVEGTGLRGGYTF. CDR3 coding DNA: TGCAGCGTTGAAGGTACAGGGCTTCGAGGTGGCTACACCTTC. The full variable domain, in which reference TRBV29-1 and TRBJ1-2 provide the parts outside the CDR3, is SAVISQKPSRDICQRGTSLTIQCQVDSQVTMMFWYRQQPGQSLTLIATANQGSEATYESGFVIDKFPISRPNLTFSTLTVSNMSPEDSSIYLCSVEGTGLRGGYTFGSGTRLTVV.

The genes are TRBV7-2 and TRBJ2-1; 7 nucleotides match TRBD1. Trimming removed 6 bases from V and 5 bases from J; junction bases left unmatched: 10. Looked up from germline, CDR1 is SGHTA and CDR2 is FQGNSA. The CDR3 loop spans 15 amino acids. In nucleotides, the CDR3 is TGTGCCAGCAGGTGCGTTGGGACAGTGAACAATGAGCAGTTCTTC. It is translated as CASRCVGTVNNEQFF.

This clone was found a few times. This chain connects TRBV4-3 to TRBJ2-6; D not certain. The CDR3 runs to 16 residues. Between the trimmed V and J ends, which lost 0 bases and 0 bases, there was a span of 6 bases. Per the germline V gene, CDR1 is LGHNA and CDR2 is YSLEER. CDR3 nucleotides: TGCGCCAGCAGCCAAGACAGGCACTCTGGGGCCAACGTCCTGACTTTC. Translated: CASSQDRHSGANVLTF.

The chain employs TRBV27 and TRBJ2-1, with a possible D match to TRBD2 (6 bases). CDR3 length equals 15 residues. Looked up from germline, CDR1 is MNHEY and CDR2 is SMNVEV (reference sequence). V dropped 2 bases and J dropped 5 bases, with 13 bases sitting between them. This CDR3 reads CASSLGGSVHNEQFF. The CDR3 coding sequence is TGTGCCAGCAGTTTAGGAGGGTCGGTCCACAATGAGCAGTTCTTC.

The chain links TRBV10-3 to TRBJ2-1; 8 nucleotides match TRBD2. Germline CDR1 and CDR2: ENHRY and SYGVKD. CDR3 length: 15 amino acids. V lost 10 bases and J lost 7; bases outside the gene matches: 15. This CDR3 is CATLDREGVRNEQFF. CDR3 DNA: TGTGCCACCCTGGACCGGGAGGGCGTACGTAATGAGCAGTTCTTC.

This clone was picked up a small number of times. This chain joins TRBV7-2 and TRBJ2-1; D not certain. Trimming cost V 4 bases and J 6 bases, with 13 bases left between them. Germline V gives CDR1 SGHTA, CDR2 FQGNSA. CDR3 length: 14 amino acids. CDR3: CASSSGGPVNEQFF. CDR3 DNA: TGTGCCAGCAGCTCCGGCGGACCTGTCAATGAGCAGTTCTTC.

The chain combines TRBV5-1 with TRBJ2-1; D is unclear. V shed 0 bases and J shed 0 bases, with 10 bases lying between them. CDR3 length: 16 residues. Looked up from germline, CDR1 is SGHRS and CDR2 is YFSETQ. The DNA of the CDR3 is TGCGCCAGCAGCTTGGATCCGTCGAGCTCCTACAATGAGCAGTTCTTC. This encodes CASSLDPSSSYNEQFF.

This clone occurred a few times. The chain combines TRBV29-1 with TRBJ2-7; D could derive from TRBD1 or TRBD2 (5 bases each). Germline V gene sequence: CDR1 SQVTM, CDR2 ANQGSEA. This CDR3 is built from 14 residues. V lost 1 base to trimming and J lost 2 bases, with 12 bases between them. CDR3: CSVEAPGTAYEQYF. The CDR3 nucleotides read TGCAGCGTTGAAGCCCCCGGGACGGCCTACGAGCAGTACTTC.

The chain employs TRBV30 and TRBJ2-3; 8 bases are a match to TRBD1. CDR3 length equals 16 residues. CDR1 is GTSNPN and CDR2 is SVGIG in the germline V gene (reference sequence). Trimming took 3 bases from V and 6 from J; bases not matched to a gene: 14. In DNA, the CDR3 is TGTGCCTGGAGCAAACCCGGGTTCAGGGGGCCGGATACGCAGTATTTT. This gives the protein CAWSKPGFRGPDTQYF.

This clone was detected only a few times. The rearrangement joins TRBV27 to TRBJ2-1, with TRBD2 as a possible D gene (6 bases). Germline CDR1 MNHEY, CDR2 SMNVEV (reference sequence). V was shortened by 5 bases and J by 0 bases, with 8 bases between the two germline ends. The CDR3 length is 14 residues. CDR3 in DNA: TGTGCCAGCAGTCCCGGGAGCTCCTACAATGAGCAGTTCTTC. It yields the protein CASSPGSSYNEQFF.

This chain uses TRBV30 with TRBJ1-1; D remains unclear. V lost 4 bases to trimming and J lost 3 bases, with 15 bases between them. CDR3 length equals 14 residues. The germline CDR1 and CDR2 sequences are GTSNPN and SVGIG (reference sequence). CDR3 sequence reads: CAWNSGFGYTEAFF. The CDR3 DNA sequence: TGTGCCTGGAATTCGGGGTTCGGATACACTGAAGCTTTCTTT.

The chain is built from TRBV10-1 and TRBJ2-1; TRBD2 agrees at 10 bases. The CDR3 covers 14 residues. Germline V gives CDR1 WNHNN, CDR2 SYGVQD (reference sequence). Trimming cost V 7 bases and J 5 bases; bases outside gene matches: 5. The CDR3 here is CASMASGSNNEQFF. DNA of the CDR3: TGCGCCAGCATGGCTAGCGGGAGTAACAATGAGCAGTTCTTC.

This rearrangement joins TRBV25-1 to TRBJ2-7, with 8 positions matching TRBD1. V lost 0 bases, J lost 6 bases, and 7 bases stayed unmatched. The germline CDR1 and CDR2 sequences are MGHDK and SYGVNS. There are 15 residues in the CDR3. CDR3 sequence: CASSEYMDRAFEQYF. Written as DNA, the CDR3 is TGTGCCAGCAGTGAATATATGGACAGGGCTTTCGAGCAGTACTTC.

CDR3 in amino acids: CAFDPKGTEAFF. CDR3 coding DNA: TGTGCCTTCGACCCCAAAGGCACTGAAGCTTTCTTT. The genes are TRBV30 and TRBJ1-1, with unresolved D. CDR3 length: 12 residues. CDR1 GTSNPN and CDR2 SVGIG come from the germline V gene (reference sequence). Deletions cut 7 bases from V and 4 bases from J, with 13 bases between. Complete variable domain (other parts from reference TRBV30 and TRBJ1-1): SQTIHQWPATLVQPVGSPLSLECTVEGTSNPNLYWYRQAAGRGLQLLFYSVGIGQISSEVPQNLSASRPQDRQFILSSKKLLLSDSGFYLCAFDPKGTEAFFGQGTRLTVV.

The J gene is TRBJ1-4, the V gene TRBV13; D remains unclear. V lost 5 bases and J lost 8, with 12 bases in between. This CDR3 has 13 amino acids. Germline V lookup: CDR1 PRHDT, CDR2 FYEKMQ (reference sequence). The CDR3 nucleotides read TGTGCCAGCAGCCGGAGGACGGACGAAAAACTGTTTTTT. Protein sequence: CASSRRTDEKLFF.

This clone has just a few counts. The chain uses TRBV10-3 and TRBJ2-1; D is possibly TRBD2 (7 bases). There are 14 residues in the CDR3. In germline, CDR1 is ENHRY, CDR2 SYGVKD. Trimming removed 0 bases at V and 8 bases at J, with 11 bases between. CDR3 residues: CAISESRGGDEQFF. The DNA for the CDR3 is TGTGCCATCAGTGAGTCTAGGGGGGGAGATGAGCAGTTCTTC.

V usage is TRBV11-1 and J usage is TRBJ2-7; 13 bases are a match to TRBD2. Germline values: CDR1 SGHAT, CDR2 FQDESV (reference sequence). The V gene end was trimmed by 6 bases and the J gene end by 1 base; junction bases not matched to a gene: 3. CDR3 length: 15 residues. Written as DNA, the CDR3 is TGTGCCAGCAGGCCGGGACTAGCGGGATCCTACGAGCAGTACTTC. Translated: CASRPGLAGSYEQYF. Full variable domain (rest looked up from reference TRBV11-1 and TRBJ2-7): EAEVAQSPRYKITEKSQAVAFWCDPISGHATLYWYRQILGQGPELLVQFQDESVVDDSQLPKDRFSAERLKGVDSTLKIQPAELGDSAMYLCASRPGLAGSYEQYFGPGTRLTVT.

There are a few counts of this clone. The J gene is TRBJ2-1, the V gene TRBV20-1; D call uncertain. The germline V gene has CDR1 DFQATT and CDR2 SNEGSKA (reference sequence). Trimming took off 7 bases at V and 7 bases at J, with 8 bases between the two ends. This CDR3 spans 10 amino acids. CDR3 in amino acids: CSVAWNEQFF. In nucleotides, the CDR3 is TGCAGTGTAGCCTGGAATGAGCAGTTCTTC.

This clone appeared a few times. The rearrangement joins TRBV7-3 to TRBJ2-2, with D perhaps matching TRBD2 (5 bases). Germline loops: CDR1 SGHTA, CDR2 FQGTGA. V shed 0 bases and J shed 7 bases, with 18 bases lying between them. This CDR3 is 17 amino acids long. Here the CDR3 DNA reads TGTGCCAGCAGCTTAACGCGCAGCGGATTGGGGAGCGGGGAGCTGTTTTTT. Protein sequence: CASSLTRSGLGSGELFF.

In its sample, this clone was seen a few times. V and J are TRBV30 and TRBJ1-5, with D uncertain. With 0 bases removed from V and 6 bases from J, the gap between germline ends came to 18 bases. Germline values: CDR1 GTSNPN, CDR2 SVGIG (reference sequence). The CDR3 contains 16 residues. This CDR3 reads CAWSVKASLFGQPQHF. CDR3 coding DNA: TGTGCCTGGAGTGTAAAGGCATCTCTATTCGGTCAGCCCCAGCATTTT.

V gene TRBV28 combines with J gene TRBJ1-2; D is unclear. The ends were cut back, 4 bases at V and 0 bases at J, with 12 bases in the middle. The germline V gene encodes CDR1 MDHEN and CDR2 SYDVKM. The CDR3 totals 15 residues. The CDR3 DNA follows: TGTGCCAGCAGTTCACCCCGGCGGGCTAACTATGGCTACACCTTC. Translation: CASSSPRRANYGYTF.